Detailed here is one TCR beta chain. Its target is unknown. The data derive from a study of identical twins. Healthy Caucasians alone served as donors. Using its own MiXCR run on the 5' RACE reads, TCRdb lists one record per CDR3 protein. Among 300,000 to 400,000 distinct CDR3 sequences listed, 9% to 15% were seen once. This CDR3 has 16 residues. The V gene's germline CDR1 is SGHVS and CDR2 FNYEAQ. V shed 1 base and J 4 bases; nucleotides not matched to a gene: 6. The study's findings and limits: With abundant cord blood beta clonotypes, insertions were fewer; memory repertoires showed no such pattern. Weaker excess twin sharing was observed in beta out-of-frame sequences.

This same sample was also part of a study on yellow fever vaccine responses in identical twins.

The source material was CD8+ T cells sorted from blood. The rearrangement uses TRBV7-6 and TRBJ2-2, with 7 bases that match TRBD2. This clonotype was obtained from a woman younger than 35 in good health. CDR3 DNA: TGTGCCAGCAGCTTAGGAGGCGGGGGAGGCACCGGGGAGCTGTTTTTT. Translated: CASSLGGGGGTGELFF.